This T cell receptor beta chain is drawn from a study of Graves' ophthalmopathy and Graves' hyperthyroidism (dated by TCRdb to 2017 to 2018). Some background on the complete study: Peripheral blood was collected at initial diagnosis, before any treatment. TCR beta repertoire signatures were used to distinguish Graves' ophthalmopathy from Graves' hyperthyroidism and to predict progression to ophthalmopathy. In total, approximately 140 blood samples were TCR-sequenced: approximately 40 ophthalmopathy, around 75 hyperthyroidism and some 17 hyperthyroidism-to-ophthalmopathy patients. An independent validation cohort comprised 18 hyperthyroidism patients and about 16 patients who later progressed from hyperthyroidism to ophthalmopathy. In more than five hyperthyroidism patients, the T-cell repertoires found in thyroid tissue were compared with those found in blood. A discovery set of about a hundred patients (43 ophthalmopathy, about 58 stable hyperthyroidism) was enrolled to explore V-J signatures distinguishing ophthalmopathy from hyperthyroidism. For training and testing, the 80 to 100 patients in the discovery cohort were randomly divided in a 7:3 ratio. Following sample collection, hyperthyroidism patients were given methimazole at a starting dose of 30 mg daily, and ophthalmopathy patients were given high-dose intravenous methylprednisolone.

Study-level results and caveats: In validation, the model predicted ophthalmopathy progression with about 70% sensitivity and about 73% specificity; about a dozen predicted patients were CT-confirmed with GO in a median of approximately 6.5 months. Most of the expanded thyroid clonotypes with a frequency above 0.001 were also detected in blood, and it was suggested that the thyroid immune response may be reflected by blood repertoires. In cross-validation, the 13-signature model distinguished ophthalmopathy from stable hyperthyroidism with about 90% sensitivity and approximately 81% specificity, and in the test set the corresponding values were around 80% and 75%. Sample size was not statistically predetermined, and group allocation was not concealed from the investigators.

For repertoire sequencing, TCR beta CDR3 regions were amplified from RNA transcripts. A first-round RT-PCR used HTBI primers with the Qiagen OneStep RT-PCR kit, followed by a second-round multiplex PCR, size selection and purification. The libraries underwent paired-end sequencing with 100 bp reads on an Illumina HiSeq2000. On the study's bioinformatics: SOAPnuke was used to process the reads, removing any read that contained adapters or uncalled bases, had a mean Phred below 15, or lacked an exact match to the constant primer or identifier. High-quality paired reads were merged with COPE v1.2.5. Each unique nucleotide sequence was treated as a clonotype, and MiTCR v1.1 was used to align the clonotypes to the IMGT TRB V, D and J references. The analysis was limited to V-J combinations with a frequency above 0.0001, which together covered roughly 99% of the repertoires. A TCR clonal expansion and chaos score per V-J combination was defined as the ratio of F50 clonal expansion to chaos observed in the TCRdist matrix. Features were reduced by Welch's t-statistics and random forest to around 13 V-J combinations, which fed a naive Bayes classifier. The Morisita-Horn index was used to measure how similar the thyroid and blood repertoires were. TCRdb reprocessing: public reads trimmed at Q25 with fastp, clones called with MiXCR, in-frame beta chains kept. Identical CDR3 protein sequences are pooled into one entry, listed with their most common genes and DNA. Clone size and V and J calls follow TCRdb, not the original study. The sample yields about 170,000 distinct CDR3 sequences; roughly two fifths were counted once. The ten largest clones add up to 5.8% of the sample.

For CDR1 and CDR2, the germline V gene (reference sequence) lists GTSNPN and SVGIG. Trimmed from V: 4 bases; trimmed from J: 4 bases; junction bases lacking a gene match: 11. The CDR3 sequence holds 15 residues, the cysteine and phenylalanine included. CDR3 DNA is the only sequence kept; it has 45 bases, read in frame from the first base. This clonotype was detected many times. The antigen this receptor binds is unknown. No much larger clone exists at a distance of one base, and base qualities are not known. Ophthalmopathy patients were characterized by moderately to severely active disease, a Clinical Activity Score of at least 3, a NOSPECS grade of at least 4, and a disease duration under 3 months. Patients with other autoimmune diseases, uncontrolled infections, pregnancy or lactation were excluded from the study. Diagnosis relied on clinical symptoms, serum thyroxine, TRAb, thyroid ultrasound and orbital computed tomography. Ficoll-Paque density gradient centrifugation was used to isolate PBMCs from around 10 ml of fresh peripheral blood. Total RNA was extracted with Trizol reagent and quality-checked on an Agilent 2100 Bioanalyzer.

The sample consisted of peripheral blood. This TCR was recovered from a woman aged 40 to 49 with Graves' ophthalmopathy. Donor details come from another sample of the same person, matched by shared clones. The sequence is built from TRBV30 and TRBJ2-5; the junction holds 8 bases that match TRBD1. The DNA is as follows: TGTGCCTGGATGAGGACAGGGAGCATGGGAGAGACCCAGTACTTC. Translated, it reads CAWMRTGSMGETQYF.